This T cell receptor (beta chain) is from a study of CD8+CD57+ T cells in acquired aplastic anemia (dated by TCRdb to 2017 to 2018). As for the study more broadly: On average, sorted CD4+ and CD8+ cells yielded roughly 3.4 ug of extracted DNA, with a range of roughly 0.18 to 27.4 ug. An average of approximately 9.8 million reads for CD4+ cells and approximately 11 million reads for CD8+ cells was obtained from healthy donor samples. Results the study describes overall, beyond this receptor: CD8+ Simpson's diversity did not differ significantly between patients and healthy controls (P=0.060). Although some 28 CD8+ CDR3 sequences were shared by patients and controls, these sequences appeared highly expressed in patients and within the immunodominant clones of patients.

This clonotype has ten or more counts. The specificity of this receptor is unknown. No much larger clonotype is one base removed from it; base qualities were not supplied. The study deep-sequenced TCR repertoires of sorted CD4+ and CD8+ blood T cells from severe aplastic anemia patients and healthy subjects. Ficoll-Paque density gradient centrifugation was used to isolate peripheral blood mononuclear cells. CD4+ and CD8+ T cells were sorted by FACS or magnetic beads before DNA extraction. Genomic DNA served as template for TCR beta VDJ combination and CDR3 sequence profiling. TCR repertoire sequencing was run on an Illumina HiSeq 2000. The authors' analysis ran thus. Repertoires were assessed using TRBV/TRBJ rearrangement plots, CDR3 size and DJ length profiles, and Simpson's diversity index. The most abundant DNA sequence in the deep sequencing data was defined as the immunodominant clone. CDR3 amino acid sequences were checked for sharing across subjects and were also compared against the VDJdb database and published repertoires. TCRdb ran its own pipeline on the public reads, namely fastp trimming at Q25 and MiXCR clone calling, and kept in-frame beta chains. All rows with the same CDR3 protein become a single entry with the most common DNA and genes. Clone size and V and J calls follow TCRdb, not the original study. In all, the sample holds 100,000 to 150,000 distinct CDR3 sequences, and around 46% of those were seen once. The leading ten clones occupy roughly 2.5% of the sample.

Trimming leaves V shorter by 3 bases and J shorter by 8 bases, with the junction holding 7 bases beyond the gene matches. Looking up the germline V gene yields CDR1 SGDLS and CDR2 YYNGEE. The CDR3, from cysteine to phenylalanine, totals 15 residues. Left in the record is the CDR3 DNA by itself, 45 bases read in frame from the first base. The sequencing sample was made of sorted CD4+, CD8+, or CD8+CD57+ T cells (not recorded which) from PBMCs. The source is a human donor in good health, serving as a control. Recombination connected TRBV9 to TRBJ1-6; 8 of the junction bases match TRBD1. The CDR3 loop reads CASSATGAGYSPLHF. The DNA sequence follows: TGTGCCAGCAGCGCGACAGGGGCAGGTTATTCACCCCTCCACTTT.